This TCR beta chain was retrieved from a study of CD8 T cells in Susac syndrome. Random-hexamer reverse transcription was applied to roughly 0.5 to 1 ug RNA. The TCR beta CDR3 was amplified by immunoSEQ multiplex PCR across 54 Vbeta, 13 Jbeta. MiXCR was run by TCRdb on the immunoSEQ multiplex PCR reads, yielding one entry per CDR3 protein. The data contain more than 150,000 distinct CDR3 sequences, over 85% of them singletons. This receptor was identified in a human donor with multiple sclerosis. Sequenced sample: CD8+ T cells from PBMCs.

CDR3 loop: CAISDKAEVGYGYTF. The CDR3 DNA is TGTGCCATCAGTGACAAGGCAGAAGTGGGGTATGGCTACACCTTC. V and J are TRBV10-3 and TRBJ1-2; unclear D gene. CDR3 length: 15 amino acids. Germline V CDR1 and CDR2: ENHRY, SYGVKD. V lost 3 bases to trimming and J lost 5 bases, with 16 bases between them.